The 13 T cell receptor beta chains below were found in one sample sequenced in a study of shared clonotypes between healthy human individuals. Libraries were prepared by immunoSEQ multiplex PCR; TCRdb keeps only in-frame clonotypes and omits some of them. This sample has over 1.4 million clones, with more than 95% found just once. The sequenced sample consisted of naive CD4+ T cells sorted from blood. Subset noted: CD45RA+ positively selected. These receptors came from a young man in good health.

This chain uses TRBV7-9 with TRBJ2-2, with D hard to call. V lost 4 bases, J lost 6 bases, and 6 bases lay in between. Germline loops: CDR1 SEHNR, CDR2 FQNEAQ (reference sequence). The CDR3 has 12 amino acids. Here the CDR3 reads CASSSASGELFF. The CDR3 nucleotides are TGTGCCAGCAGCTCCGCATCCGGGGAGCTGTTTTTT.

The CDR3 nucleotides are TGTGCCAGCAGTCCCTTTTGGGGGGATACGCAGTATTTT. This encodes CASSPFWGDTQYF. V and J are TRBV6-5 and TRBJ2-3; the D gene could be TRBD1 or TRBD2 (5 bases each). Germline CDR1 MNHEY, CDR2 SVGAGI. Between the trimmed V and J ends, which lost 5 bases and 6 bases, there was a span of 12 bases. The CDR3 is 13 amino acids.

V and J are TRBV18 and TRBJ1-5, with D possibly being TRBD1 (6 bases). The V gene lost 2 bases and the J gene lost 9 bases, with 8 bases spanning the gap. Germline CDR1 and CDR2: KGHSH and LQKENI. This CDR3 spans 12 amino acids. CDR3 sequence reads: CASSPTGRPQHF. In nucleotides, the CDR3 is TGTGCCAGCTCACCAACAGGGCGGCCCCAGCATTTT.

This chain uses TRBV13 with TRBJ2-3, with no clear D. The CDR3 loop spans 12 amino acids. Per germline, CDR1 PRHDT and CDR2 FYEKMQ (reference sequence). Trimming pared 2 bases from V and 6 bases from J, leaving 6 bases between. CDR3: CASSLLGDTQYF. Written as DNA, the CDR3 is TGTGCCAGCAGCTTATTGGGGGATACGCAGTATTTT.

The chain uses TRBV15 and TRBJ1-3; TRBD1 is a possible D gene (5 bases). Germline lookup yields CDR1 LNHNV and CDR2 YYDKDF (reference sequence). Trimming took 0 bases from V and 0 from J, leaving 15 bases between them. This CDR3 has 18 residues. CDR3 protein: CATSRETGPLSSGNTIYF. The CDR3 nucleotides read TGTGCCACCAGCAGAGAAACAGGTCCTCTCAGCTCTGGAAACACCATATATTTT.

The rearrangement joins TRBV7-8 to TRBJ1-1, with TRBD1 as a possible D gene (5 bases). This CDR3 region has 13 residues. V was shortened by 4 bases and J by 1 base, with 7 bases between the two germline ends. Germline loops: CDR1 SGHVS, CDR2 FQNEAQ. The CDR3 reads CASSYTGNTEAFF. In DNA, the CDR3 is TGTGCCAGCAGCTATACAGGGAACACTGAAGCTTTCTTT.

The rearrangement links TRBV5-4 to TRBJ2-5, with 13 bases lining up with TRBD2. The V gene end was trimmed by 4 bases and the J gene end by 2 bases; junction bases not matched to a gene: 11. CDR1 is SGHNT, CDR2 YYREEE, per germline (reference sequence). The CDR3 contains 18 residues. CDR3 protein: CASSTGLAGSRIQETQYF. The CDR3 region has the DNA TGTGCCAGCAGCACGGGACTAGCGGGGAGCAGGATTCAAGAGACCCAGTACTTC.

V usage is TRBV10-3 and J usage is TRBJ2-2; 9 nucleotides line up with TRBD1. CDR1 and CDR2 (germline): ENHRY, SYGVKD. The CDR3 has 18 amino acids. Trimming cost V 0 bases and J 4 bases; bases outside gene matches: 9. CDR3 sequence: CAISESRTGVDRTGELFF. The CDR3 nucleotides read TGTGCCATCAGTGAGTCGCGGACAGGGGTTGATCGCACCGGGGAGCTGTTTTTT.

V is TRBV5-6 and J is TRBJ2-3; TRBD2 matches 13 bases. The V gene's germline CDR1 is SGHDT and CDR2 YYEEEE. This CDR3 region has 17 residues. Germline trimming cut 1 base from V and 3 bases from J; bases unmatched to any gene: 5. CDR3 loop: CASSLYVGLAGTDTQYF. The CDR3 DNA reads as TGTGCCAGCAGCTTGTACGTGGGACTAGCGGGAACAGATACGCAGTATTTT. Drawing the rest from reference TRBV5-6 and TRBJ2-3, the complete variable domain is DAGVTQSPTHLIKTRGQQVTLRCSPKSGHDTVSWYQQALGQGPQFIFQYYEEEERQRGNFPDRFSGHQFPNYSSELNVNALLLGDSALYLCASSLYVGLAGTDTQYFGPGTRLTVL.

The rearrangement links TRBV19 to TRBJ1-5; D ambiguous. CDR1 and CDR2 from the germline V gene are LNHDA and SQIVND (reference sequence). The CDR3 is 15 residues long. V gave up 3 bases and J gave up 4 bases, with 13 bases separating them. CDR3 sequence: CASSIRSTRNQPQHF. Here the CDR3 DNA reads TGTGCCAGTAGTATTCGTAGTACTAGAAATCAGCCCCAGCATTTT.

The rearrangement uses TRBV6-1 and TRBJ2-3, with 8 bases lining up with TRBD2. V shed 2 bases and J 3 bases; nucleotides not matched to a gene: 10. The germline V gene has CDR1 MNHNS and CDR2 SASEGT. CDR3 size: 17 residues. CDR3 sequence reads: CASSEPRGASGTDTQYF. In nucleotides, the CDR3 is TGTGCCAGCAGTGAACCAAGGGGGGCTAGCGGGACAGATACGCAGTATTTT.

The chain has TRBV29-1 and TRBJ2-7; TRBD1 might be the D (6 bases). The CDR3 totals 13 residues. The germline V gene encodes CDR1 SQVTM and CDR2 ANQGSEA. The V end was cut by 6 bases, the J end by 9 bases, with 21 bases between. The CDR3 region has the DNA TGCAGCGTCGCCCTACACAGGGACGACGGGCAGTACTTC. It is translated as CSVALHRDDGQYF.

The V and J genes are TRBV28 and TRBJ2-3; 9 nucleotides agree with TRBD2. CDR3 length equals 15 residues. Germline V lookup: CDR1 MDHEN, CDR2 SYDVKM. The J segment lost 6 bases and the V segment lost 5 bases, leaving 9 bases of the junction unmatched. In nucleotides, the CDR3 is TGTGCCAGCAGTCCGAGCGGGGGGATAGGGGATACGCAGTATTTT. Translated: CASSPSGGIGDTQYF.